The 28 T cell receptor beta chains reported below all come from one sample, sequenced in a study of blood T cell repertoires in COVID-19. Data came from immunoSEQ multiplex PCR; TCRdb stores just in-frame clones and leaves some out. This table has some 71,000 clones, roughly 84% appearing once. The material sequenced was peripheral blood. Receptors were obtained from a woman in her forties or fifties with acute or convalescent COVID-19.

The sample holds one count of this clone. The rearrangement uses TRBV12-3 or TRBV12-4 and TRBJ1-1; 7 positions agree with TRBD1. Germline trimming cut 1 base from V and 9 bases from J; bases unmatched to any gene: 5. This CDR3 contains 13 residues. CDR3 coding DNA: TGTGCCAGCAGTTTAGACAGGGGCCAGAAAGCTTTCTTT. Translation: CASSLDRGQKAFF.

The chain recombines TRBV6-5 with TRBJ1-1, with 8 positions matching TRBD1. Germline CDR1 reads MNHEY; CDR2 reads SVGAGI. The CDR3 has 14 amino acids. Trimming took 6 bases from V and 5 from J; bases not matched to a gene: 8. The CDR3 region has the DNA TGTGCCAGCAGGTCCAGGGGGCGAAGTACTGAAGCTTTCTTT. This encodes CASRSRGRSTEAFF.

The V gene is TRBV5-6, the J gene TRBJ2-3; weak D call: TRBD1 (5 bases). The CDR3 has 12 amino acids. V shed 4 bases and J shed 4 bases, with 7 bases lying between them. Germline V gene data show CDR1 as SGHDT and CDR2 as YYEEEE. The CDR3 DNA reads as TGTGCCAGCAGCCAGGGCGCAGATACGCAGTATTTT. Amino acids: CASSQGADTQYF.

The chain uses TRBV28 and TRBJ2-3, with D possibly matching TRBD1 (6 bases). Looked up from germline, CDR1 is MDHEN and CDR2 is SYDVKM. The length of the CDR3 is 14 residues. The V and J ends lost 5 bases and 3 bases respectively, with 12 bases between them. The DNA for the CDR3 is TGTGCCAGCAGTCATATCGGACAGACAGATACGCAGTATTTT. Residues: CASSHIGQTDTQYF. The full variable domain, rest sourced from reference TRBV28 and TRBJ2-3, is DVKVTQSSRYLVKRTGEKVFLECVQDMDHENMFWYRQDPGLGLRLIYFSYDVKMKEKGDIPEGYSVSREKKERFSLILESASTNQTSMYLCASSHIGQTDTQYFGPGTRLTVL.

The chain joins TRBV30 to TRBJ2-1; a weak D match, TRBD2 (5 bases). The germline gives CDR1 GTSNPN, CDR2 SVGIG (reference sequence). The length of the CDR3 is 15 residues. Trimming took off 3 bases at V and 2 bases at J, with 14 bases between the two ends. CDR3 in DNA: TGTGCCTGGAGCCCAGACTACCCAACCTACAATGAGCAGTTCTTC. Protein sequence: CAWSPDYPTYNEQFF.

The chain links TRBV7-2 to TRBJ2-1, with D possibly TRBD1 on 6 matching bases. This CDR3 is 15 amino acids long. CDR1 SGHTA and CDR2 FQGNSA come from the germline V gene. Trimming left V 6 bases short and J 7 bases short, with 19 bases between. The CDR3 loop is CASRPMPRQGNEQFF. The DNA for the CDR3 is TGTGCCAGCAGACCAATGCCCCGCCAGGGGAATGAGCAGTTCTTC.

This chain connects TRBV3-1 (or the pseudogene TRBV3-2) to TRBJ1-4; D remains unclear. With 2 bases removed from V and 7 bases from J, the gap between germline ends came to 11 bases. The CDR3 is 14 amino acids. Germline V lookup: CDR1 LGHDT, CDR2 YNNKEL (reference sequence). The CDR3 nucleotides are TGTGCCAGCAGCCAATTTCGTACGGGTGAAAAACTGTTTTTT. This sequence encodes CASSQFRTGEKLFF.

The chain employs TRBV5-1 and TRBJ2-3; 10 bases align to TRBD2. V gave up 4 bases and J gave up 4 bases; unmatched junction bases: 9. The CDR3 length is 16 residues. Germline V gene sequence: CDR1 SGHRS, CDR2 YFSETQ. CDR3: CASSPEASGGADTQYF. The CDR3 DNA follows: TGCGCCAGCAGCCCCGAGGCCAGCGGGGGGGCAGATACGCAGTATTTT.

The V and J genes are TRBV5-1 and TRBJ1-3, with a possible D match to TRBD1 (5 bases). V was cut by 4 bases and J by 0 bases, with 11 bases left in between. CDR3 length: 15 residues. The germline V gene has CDR1 SGHRS and CDR2 YFSETQ. This CDR3 is CASSGDTGSGNTIYF. The DNA of the CDR3 is TGCGCCAGCAGCGGGGATACAGGCTCTGGAAACACCATATATTTT.

The gene calls are TRBV16 and TRBJ1-4, with TRBD1 matching 7 bases. This CDR3 comprises 15 residues. V dropped 2 bases and J dropped 4; count of bases not matched to a gene: 4. In germline, CDR1 is KGHSY, CDR2 FQNENV. The DNA of the CDR3 is TGTGCCAGCAGCCAAAAGGGACAGATTAATGAAAAACTGTTTTTT. Translated: CASSQKGQINEKLFF.

V gene TRBV12-3 or TRBV12-4 combines with J gene TRBJ2-7; 7 nucleotides align to TRBD1. Trimming cost V 6 bases and J 9 bases; bases outside gene matches: 8. The CDR3 is 12 residues long. In DNA form, the CDR3 reads TGTGCCAGCAGCCCCAATCCAGGGGGGCAGTACTTC. Its translation: CASSPNPGGQYF.

The rearrangement joins TRBV4-1 to TRBJ2-7; the match to TRBD1 covers 7 bases. The germline CDR1 and CDR2 sequences are MGHRA and YSYEKL. This CDR3 contains 14 residues. V dropped 6 bases and J dropped 1; count of bases not matched to a gene: 6. The CDR3 protein is CASRQPGQSYEQYF. As DNA, the CDR3 is TGCGCCAGCAGGCAGCCGGGACAGTCCTACGAGCAGTACTTC.

The rearrangement joins TRBV28 to TRBJ1-2; 8 bases fit TRBD1. CDR1 MDHEN and CDR2 SYDVKM come from the germline V gene. V lost 6 bases to trimming and J lost 6 bases; unmatched junction nucleotides: 9. This CDR3 is built from 14 residues. The CDR3 DNA follows: TGTGCCAGCAGCTTACTCAGGGGGCGGGATGGCTACACCTTC. Translating gives CASSLLRGRDGYTF.

The rearrangement joins TRBV6-2 or TRBV6-3 to TRBJ1-5, with D maybe TRBD1 (5 bases). The germline V gene encodes CDR1 MNHEY and CDR2 SVGEGT. The CDR3 extends over 15 amino acids. Trimming removed 6 bases from V and 2 bases from J, with 14 bases in between. The CDR3 reads CASSHPGLGNQPQHF. Written as DNA, the CDR3 is TGTGCCAGCAGCCACCCGGGACTGGGCAATCAGCCCCAGCATTTT.

The chain couples TRBV7-9 to TRBJ2-5; TRBD2 is a possible D gene (6 bases). V dropped 0 bases and J dropped 5 bases, with 22 bases sitting between them. Germline CDR1 reads SEHNR; CDR2 reads FQNEAQ (reference sequence). The CDR3 runs 18 residues. CDR3 sequence reads: CASSLAARGATGGETQYF. As DNA, the CDR3 is TGTGCCAGCAGCTTAGCCGCCCGAGGGGCCACTGGGGGGGAGACCCAGTACTTC.

The V gene is TRBV7-6, the J gene TRBJ2-1; 10 nucleotides line up with TRBD2. Germline V gene sequence: CDR1 SGHVS, CDR2 FNYEAQ. Trimming cost V 5 bases and J 1 base; bases outside gene matches: 8. CDR3 length: 17 residues. The chain's CDR3 is CASSVLTSGASYNEQFF. The CDR3 DNA reads TGTGCCAGCAGCGTCCTAACTAGCGGGGCGTCCTACAATGAGCAGTTCTTC. The full variable domain, its missing parts supplied by reference TRBV7-6 and TRBJ2-1, is GAGVSQSPRYKVTKRGQDVALRCDPISGHVSLYWYRQALGQGPEFLTYFNYEAQQDKSGLPNDRFSAERPEGSISTLTIQRTEQRDSAMYRCASSVLTSGASYNEQFFGPGTRLTVL.

V is TRBV9 and J is TRBJ1-2, with 12 bases fitting TRBD1. Germline CDR1 SGDLS, CDR2 YYNGEE. The J segment lost 1 base and the V segment lost 3 bases, leaving 7 bases of the junction unmatched. The CDR3 consists of 17 residues. The CDR3 DNA follows: TGTGCCAGCAGCGGGGGGACAGGGGGCTTGAGTAACTATGGCTACACCTTC. It encodes CASSGGTGGLSNYGYTF.

Only a few counts were recorded for this clone. V and J are TRBV6-5 and TRBJ1-3; D is possibly TRBD1 (5 bases). V was trimmed by 4 bases and J by 0 bases, leaving 10 bases between them. This CDR3 is built from 15 residues. CDR1 and CDR2 (germline): MNHEY, SVGAGI. The CDR3 DNA reads TGTGCCAGCAGTTTAGGGGCTTTCTCTGGAAACACCATATATTTT. It is translated as CASSLGAFSGNTIYF.

J is TRBJ2-2 and V is TRBV6-6; 10 bases are shared with TRBD2. The CDR3 has 14 residues. From germline, CDR1 is MNHNY and CDR2 SVGAGI (reference sequence). Unmatched junction bases numbered 2, after V lost 7 bases and J lost 3 bases. The CDR3 region is CASMGTSDTGELFF. DNA for the CDR3: TGTGCCAGCATGGGGACTAGCGACACCGGGGAGCTGTTTTTT.

The chain combines TRBV7-2 with TRBJ2-1; 9 bases are shared with TRBD2. Germline trimming cut 4 bases from V and 5 bases from J; bases unmatched to any gene: 6. From germline, CDR1 is SGHTA and CDR2 FQGNSA. The CDR3 runs 15 residues. This CDR3 reads CASSSPSGNHNEQFF. CDR3 nucleotide sequence: TGTGCCAGCAGCTCGCCTAGCGGGAATCACAATGAGCAGTTCTTC.

This rearrangement joins TRBV12-3 or TRBV12-4 to TRBJ2-1; D might be TRBD1 (6 bases). This CDR3 has 13 amino acids. V shed 6 bases and J shed 7 bases, with 13 bases lying between them. The CDR3 here is CASRKGTQNEQFF. CDR3 DNA: TGTGCCAGCAGGAAGGGGACACAAAATGAGCAGTTCTTC.

This rearrangement joins TRBV5-4 to TRBJ2-7, with 7 bases fitting TRBD2. This CDR3 is 14 amino acids long. Germline assignment: CDR1 SGHNT and CDR2 YYREEE (reference sequence). V dropped 4 bases and J dropped 5; count of bases not matched to a gene: 9. The CDR3, as DNA: TGTGCCAGCAGCGAACTGGGGGGGTTCAACGAGCAGTACTTC. This codes for CASSELGGFNEQYF.

Only one count was recorded for this clone. The V call is TRBV6-5, the J call TRBJ2-7, with 8 bases fitting TRBD1. This CDR3 spans 13 amino acids. Germline V gene data show CDR1 as MNHEY and CDR2 as SVGAGI. After removal of 8 bases from V and 1 base from J, the junction contained 4 bases not matched to a gene. As DNA, the CDR3 is TGTGCCAGCCTACGACAGGGGTCCTACGAGCAGTACTTC. Amino acid sequence: CASLRQGSYEQYF.

This clone was observed a handful of times. This sequence joins TRBV2 and TRBJ2-4, with TRBD1 as a possible D gene (6 bases). Germline V gene sequence: CDR1 SNHLY, CDR2 FYNNEI. The CDR3 loop spans 13 amino acids. Trimming took 7 bases from V and 6 from J, leaving 13 bases between them. The CDR3 DNA reads TGTGCCAGCACCACTCCCAGGGGAAACATTCAGTACTTC. Amino acids: CASTTPRGNIQYF.

This chain connects TRBV5-1 to TRBJ2-4, with 7 bases identical to TRBD1. This CDR3 is built from 18 residues. Germline V gene data show CDR1 as SGHRS and CDR2 as YFSETQ. Trimming cost V 0 bases and J 2 bases; bases outside gene matches: 11. CDR3 nucleotide sequence: TGCGCCAGCAGCTTGGCATCTCCCGGACAGGCCTCCAAAAACATTCAGTACTTC. Protein: CASSLASPGQASKNIQYF.

The chain couples TRBV7-9 to TRBJ1-2, with D tentatively TRBD1 (5 bases). Trimming shortened V by 3 bases and J by 5 bases, and 10 bases separated the two germline ends. The CDR3 is 13 residues long. Per germline, CDR1 SEHNR and CDR2 FQNEAQ (reference sequence). As DNA, the CDR3 is TGTGCCAGCAGCTTCAGGGAAGGGTATGGCTACACCTTC. Translating gives CASSFREGYGYTF. Drawing the rest from reference TRBV7-9 and TRBJ1-2, the complete variable domain is DTGVSQNPRHKITKRGQNVTFRCDPISEHNRLYWYRQTLGQGPEFLTYFQNEAQLEKSRLLSDRFSAERPKGSFSTLEIQRTEQGDSAMYLCASSFREGYGYTFGSGTRLTVV.

The chain joins TRBV5-1 to TRBJ2-6, with D perhaps TRBD1 (5 bases). The V gene's germline CDR1 is SGHRS and CDR2 YFSETQ. The CDR3 runs 12 residues. V lost 7 bases to trimming and J lost 4 bases, with 6 bases between them. The CDR3 sequence is CASGAGANVLTF. The DNA of the CDR3 is TGCGCCAGCGGGGCCGGGGCCAACGTCCTGACTTTC.

V is TRBV7-7 and J is TRBJ2-2, with a tentative D call TRBD1 (6 bases). The V gene's germline CDR1 is SSHAT and CDR2 FNYEAQ (reference sequence). This CDR3 has 14 residues. V was trimmed by 8 bases and J by 1 base, leaving 11 bases between them. CDR3 region: CASSNRENTGELFF. The CDR3 DNA follows: TGTGCCAGCTCGAACAGGGAGAACACCGGGGAGCTGTTTTTT. Full variable domain (outside the CDR3, taken from reference TRBV7-7 and TRBJ2-2): GAGVSQSPRYKVTKRGQDVTLRCDPISSHATLYWYQQALGQGPEFLTYFNYEAQPDKSGLPSDRFSAERPEGSISTLTIQRTEQRDSAMYRCASSNRENTGELFFGEGSRLTVL.